This T cell receptor beta chain stems from a study of response to subunit inactivated influenza vaccine (dated by TCRdb to 2017 to 2018). Describing the broader study: The study used deep quantitative T cell receptor repertoire profiling to track responses to a trivalent subunit inactivated influenza vaccine. On the study overall, not on this receptor specifically: It was suggested by the authors that each seasonal influenza vaccination may recruit only a limited number of new T cells.

In this sample, this clonotype turned up a few times. Its antigen is still unknown. No base-level quality is on record; no much larger clone is a single base apart. Inclusive of the bounding cysteine and phenylalanine, the CDR3 is 14 residues long. This entry keeps only the CDR3 DNA: 42 bases, framed from base 1. CDR1 MDHEN and CDR2 SYDVKM are derived from the germline V gene. Trimming leaves V shorter by 10 bases and J shorter by 2 bases, with the junction holding 8 bases beyond the gene matches. Preparation of the library involved RT-PCR. These reads were obtained on an Illumina HiSeq 2500. TCRdb reprocessing: public reads trimmed at Q25 with fastp, clones called with MiXCR, in-frame beta chains kept. Merged by CDR3 protein, the rows form single entries marked with the most common genes and DNA. The sample has approximately 700,000 distinct CDR3 sequences on record, 15% to 19% of them singletons. The ten largest clones add up to around a tenth of the sample.

Sample: PBMCs from blood, taken roughly 12 days after vaccination. The TCR comes from a man aged 45 to 65 who received an inactivated influenza vaccine. Donor details come from another sample of the same person, matched by shared clones. The rearranged segments are TRBV28 and TRBJ1-1, and TRBD1 matches 9 of the central bases. The DNA sequence is TGTGCCACACTGGACAGGGGACTTAACACTGAAGCTTTCTTT. The encoded protein is CATLDRGLNTEAFF.